One and the same sample provided the 24 T cell receptor beta chains below, sequenced in a study of synovial regulatory T cells in juvenile arthritis (dated by TCRdb to the mid-2010s). Receptors were amplified or captured by the immunoSEQ multiplex PCR assay. TCRdb obtained this table from immuneACCESS and retained in-frame rearrangements with V and J assigned. These tables miss some clones; where compared with another copy, unresolved V genes account for less than half of the shortfall, and the remainder is unexplained. The table for this sample shows just under 10,000 clones. The ten largest make up over 0.75% of the sample. What was sequenced was Treg cells from blood. This specimen's cell subset or site label, interpreted: remaining (HLA-DR-negative) circulating blood Treg cells. The origin of the receptors is a donor aged 2-30 years with juvenile idiopathic arthritis.

The V and J genes are TRBV4-2 and TRBJ1-1. The CDR3 sequence is 14 residues long. No nucleotide data were recorded. CDR1 and CDR2 (germline): LGHNA, YNFKEQ. CDR3 amino acids: CASSQDGSNTEAFF.

The rearrangement links TRBV18 to TRBJ1-3; the TRBD1 assignment by TCRdb is unverifiable without DNA. The V gene's germline CDR1 is KGHSH and CDR2 LQKENI. The CDR3 is 15 amino acids. DNA for this receptor is not on file. This CDR3 reads CASSPRQGTGNTIYF.

The chain is built from TRBV18 and TRBJ2-1; there is no DNA to check the TCRdb D call of TRBD1. The CDR3 has 15 amino acids. No DNA accompanies this entry. Germline V lookup: CDR1 KGHSH, CDR2 LQKENI. The CDR3 sequence: CASSPRQGSYNEQFF.

This rearrangement joins TRBV29-1 to TRBJ1-4. Germline CDR1 is SQVTM and CDR2 is ANQGSEA. The CDR3 sequence is 11 residues long. DNA is not recorded here. Here the CDR3 reads CSVDLGGKLFF. The full variable domain, with the rest looked up from reference TRBV29-1 and TRBJ1-4, is SAVISQKPSRDICQRGTSLTIQCQVDSQVTMMFWYRQQPGQSLTLIATANQGSEATYESGFVIDKFPISRPNLTFSTLTVSNMSPEDSSIYLCSVDLGGKLFFGSGTQLSVL.

V usage is TRBV6-6 and J usage is TRBJ1-3; lacking DNA, the TRBD1 call made by TCRdb goes unchecked. The CDR3 has 16 amino acids. The protein alone is recorded here. From germline, CDR1 is MNHNY and CDR2 SVGAGI (reference sequence). CDR3 sequence reads: CASRPWTGGSGNTIYF.

The V call is TRBV6-5, the J call TRBJ2-7; the D call from TCRdb, TRBD2, cannot be confirmed without DNA. Germline V CDR1 and CDR2: MNHEY, SVGAGI. This CDR3 has 14 residues. DNA for this receptor is not on file. The CDR3 sequence: CASSYSGPRNEQYF.

The chain has TRBV6-1 and TRBJ2-3; checking the TCRdb D call of TRBD2 is not possible without DNA. Germline CDR1 is MNHNS and CDR2 is SASEGT. The CDR3 has 15 amino acids. The coding DNA is unavailable. The CDR3 reads CASSELGLAGATQYF.

This clone ranks as medium-sized in terms of frequency. V usage is TRBV5-6 and J usage is TRBJ1-3. The CDR3 has 15 residues. No DNA was logged. Germline-derived CDR1 and CDR2 are SGHDT and YYEEEE. CDR3 in amino acids: CASTKGTLSGNTIYF.

The rearrangement uses TRBV25-1 and TRBJ2-7; the TRBD2 assignment by TCRdb is unverifiable without DNA. Germline CDR1 and CDR2: MGHDK and SYGVNS. There are 12 residues in the CDR3. No DNA is given. CDR3 sequence: CASSRSYGKVYF.

The gene calls are TRBV19 and TRBJ1-4; as DNA is missing, the TRBD1 call by TCRdb cannot be tested. The V gene's germline CDR1 is LNHDA and CDR2 SQIVND (reference sequence). The CDR3 is made up of 17 amino acids. No DNA was logged. CDR3 region: CASSIGTGAATNEKLFF.

The chain has TRBV14 and TRBJ1-2; TCRdb designates TRBD1, a call that cannot be tested without DNA. This CDR3 comprises 13 residues. Only the protein is on record. CDR1 SGHDN and CDR2 FVKESK come from the germline V gene. CDR3 loop: CASSQSGGYGYTF.

The chain joins TRBV10-2 to TRBJ2-1. CDR1 is WSHSY, CDR2 SAAADI, per germline. The CDR3 extends over 13 amino acids. Only the protein is available. CDR3 residues: CASSGRFDNEQFF.

The rearrangement links TRBV25-1 to TRBJ1-6. The CDR3 covers 15 residues. No DNA sequence is on record. Germline V lookup: CDR1 MGHDK, CDR2 SYGVNS. CDR3 sequence: CASSEYRSSDSPLHF.

The V and J genes are TRBV5-1 and TRBJ2-5; TCRdb outputs TRBD2, but without DNA this stays unchecked. The CDR3 covers 14 residues. DNA is not on record. In germline, CDR1 is SGHRS, CDR2 YFSETQ. CDR3 in amino acids: CASRGGLGPETQYF.

The chain couples TRBV27 to TRBJ2-7; the TCRdb call, TRBD2, lacks DNA for checking. Per germline, CDR1 MNHEY and CDR2 SMNVEV (reference sequence). This CDR3 comprises 15 residues. DNA is not on record. CDR3 amino acids: CASSSLGGRPPEQYF.

This chain connects TRBV28 to TRBJ1-2; there is no DNA to check the TCRdb D call of TRBD1. The CDR3 sequence is 13 residues long. No DNA has been recorded. Germline CDR1 and CDR2: MDHEN and SYDVKM. The CDR3 is CASSVTATYGYTF.

The gene calls are TRBV21-1 and TRBJ1-2. TRBV21-1 is termed a pseudogene. The CDR3 sequence is 17 residues long. Nucleotide data are not available. The CDR3 sequence: CASSKGATGRHGYGYTF.

The chain links TRBV28 to TRBJ2-7; TCRdb gives TRBD1 as the D gene, but with no DNA this cannot be confirmed. There are 12 residues in the CDR3. The DNA is not on file. Germline V lookup: CDR1 MDHEN, CDR2 SYDVKM. CDR3 sequence: CASSPLVGSPYF.

The rearrangement joins TRBV5-1 to TRBJ1-4; TCRdb's assignment of TRBD1 cannot be checked, as there is no DNA. The CDR3 runs to 14 residues. No DNA accompanies this entry. CDR1 and CDR2 from the germline V gene are SGHRS and YFSETQ. CDR3: CASRGTGTNEKLFF.

J is TRBJ1-1 and V is TRBV5-1. Germline V gives CDR1 SGHRS, CDR2 YFSETQ. The CDR3 loop spans 14 amino acids. No DNA was logged. This CDR3 is CASSAEGPNTEAFF.

This chain uses TRBV4-3 with TRBJ1-6. Per germline, CDR1 LGHNA and CDR2 YSLEER. The CDR3 is 14 amino acids. Only the protein is on record. The CDR3 region is CASSLRAEDSPLHF.

The rearrangement links TRBV2 to TRBJ2-1; the TCRdb call, TRBD2, lacks DNA for checking. The CDR3 has 14 residues. No DNA is given. Germline V gene data show CDR1 as SNHLY and CDR2 as FYNNEI. The CDR3 protein is CASKRLAGANEQFF. Full variable domain (outside the CDR3, taken from reference TRBV2 and TRBJ2-1): EPEVTQTPSHQVTQMGQEVILRCVPISNHLYFYWYRQILGQKVEFLVSFYNNEISEKSEIFDDQFSVERPDGSNFTLKIRSTKLEDSAMYFCASKRLAGANEQFFGPGTRLTVL.

The chain combines TRBV4-3 with TRBJ2-1; the TCRdb D gene call, TRBD1, has no DNA to confirm it. The germline CDR1 and CDR2 sequences are LGHNA and YSLEER. CDR3 size: 17 residues. No DNA has been recorded. CDR3: CASSQDRDRALYNEQFF.

The chain's CDR3 is CASSISSTSNQPQHF. The chain has TRBV19 and TRBJ1-5. From germline, CDR1 is LNHDA and CDR2 SQIVND (reference sequence). The CDR3 consists of 15 residues. DNA was not recorded.